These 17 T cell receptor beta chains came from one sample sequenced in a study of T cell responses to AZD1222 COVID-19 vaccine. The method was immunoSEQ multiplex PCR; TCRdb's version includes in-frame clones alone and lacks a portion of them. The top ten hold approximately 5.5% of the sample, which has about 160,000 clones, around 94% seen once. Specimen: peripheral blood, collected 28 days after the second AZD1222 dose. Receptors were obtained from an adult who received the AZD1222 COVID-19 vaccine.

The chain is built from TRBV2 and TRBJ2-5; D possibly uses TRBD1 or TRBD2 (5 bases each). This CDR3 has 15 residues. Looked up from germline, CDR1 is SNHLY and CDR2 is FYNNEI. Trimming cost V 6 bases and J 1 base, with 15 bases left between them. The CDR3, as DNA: TGTGCCAGCAGGATTGGGACGGCTTTCCAAGAGACCCAGTACTTC. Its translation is CASRIGTAFQETQYF.

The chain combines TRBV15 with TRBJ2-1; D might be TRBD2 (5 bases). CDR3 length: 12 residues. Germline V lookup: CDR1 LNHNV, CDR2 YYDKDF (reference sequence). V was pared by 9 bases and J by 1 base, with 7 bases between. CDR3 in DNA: TGTGCCACGGGGAGTTCCTACAATGAGCAGTTCTTC. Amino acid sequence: CATGSSYNEQFF.

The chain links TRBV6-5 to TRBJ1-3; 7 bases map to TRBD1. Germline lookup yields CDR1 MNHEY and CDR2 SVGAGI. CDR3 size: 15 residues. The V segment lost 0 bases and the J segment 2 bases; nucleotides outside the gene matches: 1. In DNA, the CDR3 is TGTGCCAGCAGTTACTCGACAGGGACTGGAAACACCATATATTTT. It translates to CASSYSTGTGNTIYF.

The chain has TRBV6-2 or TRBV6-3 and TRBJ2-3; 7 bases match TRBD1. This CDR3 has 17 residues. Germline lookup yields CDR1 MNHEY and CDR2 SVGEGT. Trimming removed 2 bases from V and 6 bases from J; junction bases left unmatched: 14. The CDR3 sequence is CASSYTTGQDPRDTQYF. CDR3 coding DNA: TGTGCCAGCAGTTACACCACTGGACAGGATCCGCGGGATACGCAGTATTTT.

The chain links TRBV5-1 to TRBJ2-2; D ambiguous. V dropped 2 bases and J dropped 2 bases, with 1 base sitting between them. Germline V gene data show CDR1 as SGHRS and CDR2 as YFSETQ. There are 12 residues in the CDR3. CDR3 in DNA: TGCGCCAGCAGCTTTAACACCGGGGAGCTGTTTTTT. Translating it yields CASSFNTGELFF.

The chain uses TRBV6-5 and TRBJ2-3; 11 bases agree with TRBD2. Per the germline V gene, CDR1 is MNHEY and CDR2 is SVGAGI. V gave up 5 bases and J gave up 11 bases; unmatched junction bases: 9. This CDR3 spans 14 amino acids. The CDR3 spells CASSPGLAGPGQYF. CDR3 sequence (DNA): TGTGCCAGCAGTCCAGGACTAGCGGGTCCGGGGCAGTATTTT.

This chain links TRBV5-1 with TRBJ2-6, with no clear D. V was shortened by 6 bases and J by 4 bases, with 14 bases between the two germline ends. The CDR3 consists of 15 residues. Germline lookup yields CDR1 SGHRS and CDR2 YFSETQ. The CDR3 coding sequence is TGCGCCAGCACCCTACTCCCTCTGGGGGCCAACGTCCTGACTTTC. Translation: CASTLLPLGANVLTF.

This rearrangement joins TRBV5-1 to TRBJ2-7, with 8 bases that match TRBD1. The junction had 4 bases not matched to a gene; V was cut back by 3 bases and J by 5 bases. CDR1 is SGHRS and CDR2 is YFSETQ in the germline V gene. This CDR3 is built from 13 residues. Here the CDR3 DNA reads TGCGCCAGCAGCTCCGGACAGGGCCACGAGCAGTACTTC. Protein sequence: CASSSGQGHEQYF.

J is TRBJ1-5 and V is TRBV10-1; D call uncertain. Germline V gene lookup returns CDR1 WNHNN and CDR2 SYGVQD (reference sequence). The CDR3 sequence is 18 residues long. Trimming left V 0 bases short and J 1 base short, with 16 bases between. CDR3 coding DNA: TGCGCCAGCAGTGAGTCGGAATACGGGGAGTCCAGCAATCAGCCCCAGCATTTT. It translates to CASSESEYGESSNQPQHF.

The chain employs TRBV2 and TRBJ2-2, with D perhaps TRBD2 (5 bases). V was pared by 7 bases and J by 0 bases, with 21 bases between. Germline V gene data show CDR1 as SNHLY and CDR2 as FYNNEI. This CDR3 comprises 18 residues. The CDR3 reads CASTKYPYERSNTGELFF. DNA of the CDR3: TGTGCCAGCACTAAGTACCCTTATGAGCGGTCGAACACCGGGGAGCTGTTTTTT.

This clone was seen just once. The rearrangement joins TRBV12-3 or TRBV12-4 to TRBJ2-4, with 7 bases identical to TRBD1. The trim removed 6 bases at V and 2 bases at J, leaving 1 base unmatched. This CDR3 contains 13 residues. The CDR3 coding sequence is TGTGCCAGCAGGACAGGGACCAAAAACATTCAGTACTTC. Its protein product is CASRTGTKNIQYF.

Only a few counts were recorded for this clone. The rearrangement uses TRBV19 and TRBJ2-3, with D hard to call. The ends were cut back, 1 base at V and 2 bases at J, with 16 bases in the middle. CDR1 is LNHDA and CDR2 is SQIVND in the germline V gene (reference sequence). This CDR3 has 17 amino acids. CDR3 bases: TGTGCCAGTAGTATAGGGCTACCTAGGAAGCTCACAGATACGCAGTATTTT. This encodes CASSIGLPRKLTDTQYF.

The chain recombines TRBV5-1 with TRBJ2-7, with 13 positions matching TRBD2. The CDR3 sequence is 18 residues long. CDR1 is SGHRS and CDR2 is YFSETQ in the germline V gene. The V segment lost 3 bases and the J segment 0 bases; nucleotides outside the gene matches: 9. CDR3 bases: TGCGCCAGCAGCTCCAGACCGACTAGCGGGGGGAGCTCCTACGAGCAGTACTTC. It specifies CASSSRPTSGGSSYEQYF.

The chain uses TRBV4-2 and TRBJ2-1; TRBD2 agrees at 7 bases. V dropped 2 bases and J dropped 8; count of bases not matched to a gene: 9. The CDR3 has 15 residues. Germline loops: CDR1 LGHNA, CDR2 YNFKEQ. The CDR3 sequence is CASSQTGGLSDEQFF. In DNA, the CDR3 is TGTGCCAGCAGCCAAACGGGAGGCCTCTCGGATGAGCAGTTCTTC.

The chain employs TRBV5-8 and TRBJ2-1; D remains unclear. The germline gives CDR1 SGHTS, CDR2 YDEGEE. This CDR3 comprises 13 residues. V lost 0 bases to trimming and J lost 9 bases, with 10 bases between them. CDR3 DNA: TGTGCCAGCAGCTTGGGCCCGTGGGGTGAGCAGTTCTTC. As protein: CASSLGPWGEQFF.

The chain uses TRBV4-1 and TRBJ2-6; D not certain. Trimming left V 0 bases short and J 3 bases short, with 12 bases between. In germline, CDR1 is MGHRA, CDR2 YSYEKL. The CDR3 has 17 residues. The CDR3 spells CASSQEISVSGANVLTF. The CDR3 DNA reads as TGCGCCAGCAGCCAAGAAATTTCGGTTAGTGGGGCCAACGTCCTGACTTTC.

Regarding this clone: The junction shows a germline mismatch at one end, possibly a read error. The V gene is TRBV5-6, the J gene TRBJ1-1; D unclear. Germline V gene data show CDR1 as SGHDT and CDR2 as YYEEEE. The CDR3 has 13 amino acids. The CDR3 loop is CASSLMGNAEAFF. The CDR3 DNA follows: TGTGCCAGCAGCTTGATGGGGAACGCTGAAGCTTTCTTT.